This T cell receptor (beta chain) was identified during a study of chemoradiotherapy in HPV16-positive cancers (dated by TCRdb to the early 2020s). For the wider study: Candidate HPV-specific T-cell clones and common TCR motifs were defined through functional T-cell assays on cells from a couple of HPV16-positive patients. Whether T-cell immunity against the HPV oncoproteins E6 and E7 changes during chemoradiotherapy and whether survival is affected by this immunity were examined in the study. TCR repertoires from some 90 patients with HPV-related cancers were then used to track the candidate HPV-specific TCRs and motifs. Points the paper makes about the study in general: In HPV16-positive patients, expansion of HPV-responsive T cells during chemoradiotherapy was associated with improved recurrence-free survival. Expansion of candidate HPV-specific clones and E7-related TCR motifs was observed in the tumor microenvironment during treatment, whereas no such expansion was observed for non-HPV-specific T cells. Only two HPV16-positive patients were used to derive the functional definition of HPV-specific T cells, and the survival association was reported for HPV16-positive patients.

The germline V gene (reference sequence) yields MNHNY for CDR1 and SVGAGI for CDR2. Cut back by 8 bases and 0 bases, the V and J ends lie 12 bases apart. There are 14 amino acids in the CDR3, from cysteine to phenylalanine inclusive. Only CDR3 DNA is held: 42 bases, read in frame from base 1. In this sample, this clone turned up once. Its antigen is not yet known. Per-nucleotide qualities are absent, and no much larger clonotype sits a single base away. Because repertoires were sampled repeatedly during chemoradiotherapy, clonal expansion in the tumor microenvironment could be followed. Libraries were constructed by the immunoSEQ multiplex PCR assay. TCRdb took this table from immuneACCESS and kept in-frame rearrangements with V and J called. Such tables lack part of the clones; where checked against another copy, unresolved V genes explain under half of the gap, and the rest is unexplained. Present in this sample are 25,000 to 35,000 clones, approximately 88% of which were seen just once. The ten largest make up approximately 5% of the sample.

Here the chain combines TRBV6-6 and TRBJ2-3; the D element could tentatively be TRBD1 or TRBD2, as 5 bases agree for each. This receptor was identified in a human donor with HPV-associated anogenital cancer. Sequencing used blood, obtained from a patient who underwent chemoradiotherapy. The DNA is as follows: TGTGCCAGCGACAGAGGGGTGAGCACAGATACGCAGTATTTT. Translated, it reads CASDRGVSTDTQYF.